The 21 T cell receptor beta chains given below trace back to one sample, sequenced in a study of cytomegalovirus exposure and HLA in healthy donors. The assay was immunoSEQ multiplex PCR, and TCRdb's table has in-frame clones only and misses some. This repertoire shows 200,000 or so clones, 65% to 90% found once; its top ten account for 13%. The sequenced material came from PBMCs. The receptors were gathered from a woman aged 30 to 39 in good health and CMV-seropositive.

The chain links TRBV7-9 to TRBJ1-5; the D is unclear. CDR1 is SEHNR and CDR2 is FQNEAQ in the germline V gene (reference sequence). The CDR3 is 17 amino acids. Trimming took 3 bases from V and 2 from J, leaving 17 bases between them. The CDR3 here is CASSFIRGIGGNQPQHF. As DNA, the CDR3 is TGTGCCAGCAGCTTTATTCGGGGAATCGGGGGCAATCAGCCCCAGCATTTT. The variable domain in full, with the rest retrieved from reference TRBV7-9 and TRBJ1-5, is DTGVSQNPRHKITKRGQNVTFRCDPISEHNRLYWYRQTLGQGPEFLTYFQNEAQLEKSRLLSDRFSAERPKGSFSTLEIQRTEQGDSAMYLCASSFIRGIGGNQPQHFGDGTRLSIL.

The chain uses TRBV28 and TRBJ1-5, with D hard to call. This CDR3 spans 13 amino acids. The V and J ends lost 1 base and 7 bases respectively, with 8 bases between them. Germline CDR1 MDHEN, CDR2 SYDVKM. CDR3 in amino acids: CASSLFPGQPQHF. CDR3 nucleotides: TGTGCCAGCAGTTTATTTCCAGGACAGCCCCAGCATTTT.

This clone was counted a few times. The chain combines TRBV7-6 with TRBJ1-5; D is ambiguous. The germline CDR1 and CDR2 sequences are SGHVS and FNYEAQ. The V end was cut by 1 base, the J end by 0 bases, with 7 bases between. The CDR3 sequence is 15 residues long. CDR3: CASSLVSDSNQPQHF. The CDR3 nucleotides are TGTGCCAGCAGCTTAGTAAGCGATAGCAATCAGCCCCAGCATTTT.

This chain connects TRBV29-1 to TRBJ2-7, with 11 bases lining up with TRBD2. V trimming: 7 bases; J trimming: 6 bases; junction bases outside the gene matches: 2. CDR3 length: 11 amino acids. Germline loops: CDR1 SQVTM, CDR2 ANQGSEA. The CDR3 sequence is CSAGLAGEQYF. The CDR3 DNA reads TGCAGCGCTGGACTAGCGGGCGAGCAGTACTTC.

The gene calls are TRBV5-1 and TRBJ2-3, with 9 bases identical to TRBD2. V gave up 5 bases and J gave up 4 bases; unmatched junction bases: 17. Germline CDR1 is SGHRS and CDR2 is YFSETQ. The CDR3 length is 18 residues. CDR3 coding DNA: TGCGCCAGCAGTTTAGGAAGTAGCGGGAGTGGGTTTTCAGATACGCAGTATTTT. It codes for CASSLGSSGSGFSDTQYF.

This chain links TRBV30 with TRBJ2-1; 13 nucleotides agree with TRBD2. Germline lookup yields CDR1 GTSNPN and CDR2 SVGIG (reference sequence). Germline trimming cut 4 bases from V and 7 bases from J; bases unmatched to any gene: 7. This CDR3 is 15 amino acids long. The CDR3, as DNA: TGTGCCTGGACTCAGGGACTAGCGGGAAGGAATGAGCAGTTCTTC. Translation gives CAWTQGLAGRNEQFF.

The chain has TRBV28 and TRBJ2-5; 10 bases are shared with TRBD1. V lost 6 bases and J lost 4; bases outside the gene matches: 11. The CDR3 sequence is 16 residues long. The germline V gene encodes CDR1 MDHEN and CDR2 SYDVKM. The DNA for the CDR3 is TGTGCCAGCAGGTATTTGGGACAGGGGTTCGGAGAGACCCAGTACTTC. Protein sequence: CASRYLGQGFGETQYF.

CDR3 amino acids: CASSGTGYNEQFF. CDR3 in DNA: TGTGCCAGCTCCGGGACAGGCTACAATGAGCAGTTCTTC. This chain connects TRBV6-1 to TRBJ2-1; 8 bases map to TRBD1. V lost 8 bases and J lost 3; bases outside the gene matches: 3. Germline V gene sequence: CDR1 MNHNS, CDR2 SASEGT. This CDR3 has 13 amino acids.

In its sample, this clone was seen a few times. The rearrangement joins TRBV2 to TRBJ2-1; D possibly corresponds to TRBD1 (5 bases). The CDR3 length is 13 residues. V was clipped by 0 bases and J by 11 bases, with 11 bases between them. Germline V gene data show CDR1 as SNHLY and CDR2 as FYNNEI. The CDR3 DNA sequence: TGTGCCAGCAGTGAAGCGAGACGACAGAAGCAGTTCTTC. This encodes CASSEARRQKQFF.

J is TRBJ2-5 and V is TRBV7-9; maybe TRBD1 (8 bases). CDR3 length: 16 amino acids. Trimming left V 5 bases short and J 2 bases short, with 18 bases between. Germline CDR1 is SEHNR and CDR2 is FQNEAQ (reference sequence). The chain's CDR3 is CASSRGGDRGQETQYF. CDR3 nucleotides: TGTGCCAGCAGCCGCGGGGGTGACAGGGGACAAGAGACCCAGTACTTC.

The V gene is TRBV27, the J gene TRBJ1-1, with D perhaps matching TRBD1 (6 bases). V dropped 5 bases and J dropped 5 bases, with 21 bases sitting between them. Germline V lookup: CDR1 MNHEY, CDR2 SMNVEV (reference sequence). The CDR3 runs to 16 residues. This CDR3 reads CASSPPPGIRGTEAFF. Here the CDR3 DNA reads TGTGCCAGCAGTCCTCCACCAGGGATCAGGGGTACTGAAGCTTTCTTT.

This chain joins TRBV5-4 and TRBJ2-7, with D possibly being TRBD1 (6 bases). The CDR3 extends over 12 amino acids. V was cut by 4 bases and J by 3 bases, with 8 bases left in between. Germline V gene data show CDR1 as SGHNT and CDR2 as YYREEE (reference sequence). The CDR3 DNA reads as TGTGCCAGCAGCGTGGACAGCTACGAGCAGTACTTC. Residues: CASSVDSYEQYF.

The chain uses TRBV6-5 and TRBJ2-5; D is uncertain. The CDR3 length is 13 residues. The germline V gene has CDR1 MNHEY and CDR2 SVGAGI. V lost 2 bases and J lost 5, with 9 bases in between. CDR3 loop: CASSYADWETQYF. Written as DNA, the CDR3 is TGTGCCAGCAGTTACGCAGACTGGGAGACCCAGTACTTC.

The J gene is TRBJ2-7, the V gene TRBV27, with D perhaps TRBD1 (6 bases). This CDR3 contains 14 residues. From germline, CDR1 is MNHEY and CDR2 SMNVEV (reference sequence). V dropped 1 base and J dropped 5 bases, with 12 bases sitting between them. Written as DNA, the CDR3 is TGTGCCAGCAGTTTATATTGGGGGCAGGACGAGCAGTACTTC. Encoded protein: CASSLYWGQDEQYF.

The J gene is TRBJ2-7, the V gene TRBV27; D is unresolved. In germline, CDR1 is MNHEY, CDR2 SMNVEV (reference sequence). V was clipped by 3 bases and J by 6 bases, with 21 bases between them. The CDR3 extends over 16 amino acids. The CDR3 coding sequence is TGTGCCAGCAGTTTCTCCATACCTAGGAACCCACTCGAGCAGTACTTC. Translating gives CASSFSIPRNPLEQYF.

The chain has TRBV4-1 and TRBJ2-1; TRBD2 might be the D (5 bases). Germline V gives CDR1 MGHRA, CDR2 YSYEKL. This CDR3 comprises 14 residues. Trimming cost V 0 bases and J 5 bases, with 8 bases left between them. CDR3 protein: CASSQESGNNEQFF. The CDR3 DNA reads as TGCGCCAGCAGCCAAGAGTCGGGAAACAATGAGCAGTTCTTC.

This clone has a handful of counts. CDR3 loop: CASRVQGTGYGYTF. For the CDR3, the DNA is TGTGCCAGCAGGGTACAGGGGACCGGGTATGGCTACACCTTC. The rearrangement joins TRBV2 to TRBJ1-2; TRBD1 agrees at 7 bases. The germline gives CDR1 SNHLY, CDR2 FYNNEI. The CDR3 has 14 amino acids. V was clipped by 6 bases and J by 5 bases; unmatched bases: 9. Combining the CDR3 with reference TRBV2 and TRBJ1-2 gives the whole variable domain EPEVTQTPSHQVTQMGQEVILRCVPISNHLYFYWYRQILGQKVEFLVSFYNNEISEKSEIFDDQFSVERPDGSNFTLKIRSTKLEDSAMYFCASRVQGTGYGYTFGSGTRLTVV.

The genes are TRBV7-2 and TRBJ2-6; the D is unclear. V lost 1 base and J 0 bases, leaving 4 bases between the germline ends. Germline loops: CDR1 SGHTA, CDR2 FQGNSA. This CDR3 is built from 15 residues. CDR3 DNA sequence: TGTGCCAGCAGCTTAGACATCTCTGGGGCCAACGTCCTGACTTTC. It yields the protein CASSLDISGANVLTF.

The chain recombines TRBV6-5 with TRBJ1-1, with D perhaps TRBD1 (5 bases). Between the trimmed V and J ends, which lost 6 bases and 0 bases, there was a span of 14 bases. This CDR3 is built from 15 residues. The germline V gene has CDR1 MNHEY and CDR2 SVGAGI. The CDR3 region is CASSSLRAMNTEAFF. In nucleotides, the CDR3 is TGTGCCAGCAGCTCTCTCAGGGCCATGAACACTGAAGCTTTCTTT.

This clone was counted a single time. The chain has TRBV29-1 and TRBJ2-7; 10 bases are a match to TRBD2. The germline gives CDR1 SQVTM, CDR2 ANQGSEA. The ends lost 6 bases at V and 0 bases at J; junction bases unmatched: 8. The CDR3 contains 15 residues. CDR3 in amino acids: CSVTGTSETSYEQYF. The CDR3 DNA sequence: TGCAGCGTGACCGGGACTAGCGAAACCTCCTACGAGCAGTACTTC.

The V gene is TRBV5-1, the J gene TRBJ2-3; TRBD1 matches 10 bases. Germline CDR1 is SGHRS and CDR2 is YFSETQ. The CDR3 runs 15 residues. Germline trimming cut 4 bases from V and 0 bases from J; bases unmatched to any gene: 2. CDR3 bases: TGCGCCAGCAGCCGGGACAGGGGAAGCACAGATACGCAGTATTTT. Translated, it gives CASSRDRGSTDTQYF. Full variable domain (rest looked up from reference TRBV5-1 and TRBJ2-3): KAGVTQTPRYLIKTRGQQVTLSCSPISGHRSVSWYQQTPGQGLQFLFEYFSETQRNKGNFPGRFSGRQFSNSRSEMNVSTLELGDSALYLCASSRDRGSTDTQYFGPGTRLTVL.